This T cell receptor (beta chain) appears in the sequencing data of a study of T cells expressing NK-cell markers. This CDR3 region has 16 residues. CDR1 is MNHNS and CDR2 is SASEGT in the germline V gene. TCRdb reworked the 5' RACE reads into one entry per CDR3 protein, no DNA. This sample's clone table lists approximately 150,000 distinct CDR3 sequences. General study points: HCMV specificity of expanded NKG2C+ T cell clones remained unclear.

With regard to this clonotype: Its antigen is as yet unknown.

This TCR derives from a woman between 18 and 70 years old in good health. Input material: blood T cells: a sorted CD56 or NKG2C T cell subset, CD4+ or CD8+ T cells, or bulk PBMC T cells (not recorded which). The chain couples TRBV6-1 to TRBJ2-3; the D call of TRBD2 rests on TCRdb alone, since no DNA is present to check it. CDR3 protein: CASSPPEGSGTDTQYF.